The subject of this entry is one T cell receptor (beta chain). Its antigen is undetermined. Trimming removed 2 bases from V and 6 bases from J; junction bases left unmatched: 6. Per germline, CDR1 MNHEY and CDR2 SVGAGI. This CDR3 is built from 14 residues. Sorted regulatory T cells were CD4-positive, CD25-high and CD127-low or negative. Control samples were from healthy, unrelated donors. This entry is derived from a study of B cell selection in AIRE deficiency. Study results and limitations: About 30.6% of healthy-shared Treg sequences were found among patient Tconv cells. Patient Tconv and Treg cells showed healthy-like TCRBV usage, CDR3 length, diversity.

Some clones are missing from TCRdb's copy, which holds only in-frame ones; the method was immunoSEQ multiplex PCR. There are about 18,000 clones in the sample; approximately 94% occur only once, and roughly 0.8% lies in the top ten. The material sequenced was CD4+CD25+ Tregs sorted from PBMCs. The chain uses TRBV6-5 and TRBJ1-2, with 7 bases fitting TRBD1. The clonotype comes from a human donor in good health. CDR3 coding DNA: TGTGCCAGCAGTTACCTTGACAGGGCTGATGGCTACACCTTC. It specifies CASSYLDRADGYTF.